The next 22 T cell receptor beta chains were all read from a single sample in a study of shared clonotypes between healthy human individuals. Using immunoSEQ multiplex PCR, the repertoire was profiled, and TCRdb retains in-frame clones only, with some absent. The sample contains about 490,000 clones, roughly 80% of which appear only once. Sequenced material: PBMCs. The receptors shown here come from a woman aged 40 to 50 in good health. Some clones in this sample may be carry-over from other donors' samples.

This clone was counted ten times or more. This chain links TRBV19 with TRBJ1-2; unclear D gene. CDR1 and CDR2 from the germline V gene are LNHDA and SQIVND (reference sequence). Between the trimmed V and J ends, which lost 3 bases and 3 bases, there was a span of 26 bases. The CDR3 sequence is 19 residues long. In nucleotides, the CDR3 is TGTGCCAGTAGTATGAGTTTTAGACTCACCCAACCTAGGGACTATGGCTACACCTTC. Translation gives CASSMSFRLTQPRDYGYTF.

The rearrangement uses TRBV6-5 and TRBJ2-1; TRBD2 matches 7 bases. After removal of 3 bases from V and 9 bases from J, the junction contained 8 bases not matched to a gene. There are 14 residues in the CDR3. Germline V gene lookup returns CDR1 MNHEY and CDR2 SVGAGI. The CDR3 is CASSYRAGVGEQFF. The CDR3 DNA reads as TGTGCCAGCAGTTATCGGGCGGGAGTGGGTGAGCAGTTCTTC.

This clone was seen only once. This chain's CDR3 is CASSLRTGGYTDTQYF. The CDR3 region has the DNA TGTGCCAGCAGCCTAAGGACAGGGGGCTATACAGATACGCAGTATTTT. The V call is TRBV5-4, the J call TRBJ2-3, with 11 bases matching TRBD1. This CDR3 has 16 amino acids. CDR1 and CDR2 from the germline V gene are SGHNT and YYREEE (reference sequence). Unmatched junction bases numbered 7, after V lost 4 bases and J lost 3 bases.

In its sample, this clone was seen a few times. J is TRBJ2-4 and V is TRBV28; possible D gene TRBD1, 6 bases. V lost 5 bases and J lost 0, with 14 bases in between. The germline V gene has CDR1 MDHEN and CDR2 SYDVKM. The CDR3 spans 16 residues. In nucleotides, the CDR3 is TGTGCCAGCAGTAGCTACAGGGCCCAAGCCAAAAACATTCAGTACTTC. This translates into CASSSYRAQAKNIQYF.

In DNA, the CDR3 is TGTGCCAGCAGCACAGGACTAGCGAACAATGAGCAGTTCTTC. Amino acids: CASSTGLANNEQFF. The V and J genes are TRBV9 and TRBJ2-1, with 9 bases aligning to TRBD2. The CDR3 consists of 14 residues. Germline V lookup: CDR1 SGDLS, CDR2 YYNGEE. The trim removed 4 bases at V and 5 bases at J, leaving 4 bases unmatched. Looking up the rest from reference TRBV9 and TRBJ2-1 gives the full variable domain: DSGVTQTPKHLITATGQRVTLRCSPRSGDLSVYWYQQSLDQGLQFLIQYYNGEERAKGNILERFSAQQFPDLHSELNLSSLELGDSALYFCASSTGLANNEQFFGPGTRLTVL.

There are many counts of this clone. The chain carries TRBV14 and TRBJ1-2, with unresolved D. CDR1 and CDR2 from the germline V gene are SGHDN and FVKESK. This CDR3 comprises 14 residues. V lost 2 bases to trimming and J lost 0 bases, with 7 bases between them. The CDR3 region has the DNA TGTGCCAGCAGCCAAAGGAGTCCTAACTATGGCTACACCTTC. Translating it yields CASSQRSPNYGYTF.

Comment on this clone: A much larger clone is a single base away; this may be a read error. The chain links TRBV30 to TRBJ1-2, with 12 bases fitting TRBD1. Germline V gene data show CDR1 as GTSNPN and CDR2 as SVGIG (reference sequence). The length of the CDR3 is 16 residues. In nucleotides, the CDR3 is TGTGCCTTGAGTGCGGGACAGGGGGCTCCTATCTATGGCTACACCTTC. It is translated as CALSAGQGAPIYGYTF.

The V and J genes are TRBV5-6 and TRBJ2-2; 11 positions match TRBD2. CDR1 is SGHDT, CDR2 YYEEEE, per germline. The J segment lost 9 bases and the V segment lost 2 bases, leaving 9 bases of the junction unmatched. The CDR3 consists of 16 residues. DNA for the CDR3: TGTGCCAGCAGCTTCCGGGGAACTAGCGGGAGCCGGGAGCTGTTTTTT. Amino acids: CASSFRGTSGSRELFF.

CDR3 nucleotides: TGTGCCAGCAGCGTAGCTACCAGGGGATACAATGAGCAGTTCTTC. Protein: CASSVATRGYNEQFF. The J gene is TRBJ2-1, the V gene TRBV9, with D possibly TRBD1 on 6 matching bases. The CDR3 runs to 15 residues. CDR1 and CDR2 (germline): SGDLS, YYNGEE. Between the trimmed V and J ends, which lost 0 bases and 4 bases, there was a span of 11 bases.

This clone was counted only a few times. V gene TRBV19 combines with J gene TRBJ1-2; D gene uncertain. The CDR3 runs to 13 residues. CDR1 and CDR2 (germline): LNHDA, SQIVND (reference sequence). V lost 5 bases, J lost 0 bases, and 7 bases lay in between. The CDR3 region is CASSYGANYGYTF. CDR3 nucleotide sequence: TGTGCCAGTAGTTACGGGGCTAACTATGGCTACACCTTC.

The V gene is TRBV7-6, the J gene TRBJ1-4; TRBD1 is a possible D gene (5 bases). The CDR3 covers 17 residues. CDR1 and CDR2 from the germline V gene are SGHVS and FNYEAQ. Trimming took 6 bases from V and 11 from J, leaving 28 bases between them. The CDR3 spells CASSSGVQATDPKKLFF. CDR3 coding DNA: TGTGCCAGCAGTTCTGGCGTACAGGCCACAGACCCAAAGAAACTGTTTTTT.

The V and J genes are TRBV5-1 and TRBJ2-2, with TRBD1 identical over 8 bases. This CDR3 contains 15 residues. The V segment lost 4 bases and the J segment 0 bases; nucleotides outside the gene matches: 2. From germline, CDR1 is SGHRS and CDR2 YFSETQ. The CDR3 spells CASSTDRANTGELFF. The DNA of the CDR3 is TGCGCCAGCAGCACGGACAGGGCGAACACCGGGGAGCTGTTTTTT. The full variable domain, completed using reference TRBV5-1 and TRBJ2-2, is KAGVTQTPRYLIKTRGQQVTLSCSPISGHRSVSWYQQTPGQGLQFLFEYFSETQRNKGNFPGRFSGRQFSNSRSEMNVSTLELGDSALYLCASSTDRANTGELFFGEGSRLTVL.

This clone was counted many times. This chain joins TRBV7-2 and TRBJ2-5; D may be TRBD2 (5 bases). From germline, CDR1 is SGHTA and CDR2 FQGNSA. The V and J ends lost 1 base and 7 bases respectively, with 10 bases between them. The length of the CDR3 is 13 residues. CDR3 in amino acids: CASSLEGLATQYF. For the CDR3, the DNA is TGTGCCAGCAGCTTAGAAGGGCTAGCGACCCAGTACTTC. Full variable domain (remainder filled in from reference TRBV7-2 and TRBJ2-5): GAGVSQSPSNKVTEKGKDVELRCDPISGHTALYWYRQSLGQGLEFLIYFQGNSAPDKSGLPSDRFSAERTGGSVSTLTIQRTQQEDSAVYLCASSLEGLATQYFGPGTRLLVL.

The V and J genes are TRBV28 and TRBJ2-1; 14 nucleotides agree with TRBD2. The J segment lost 13 bases and the V segment lost 6 bases, leaving 5 bases of the junction unmatched. Germline V gene lookup returns CDR1 MDHEN and CDR2 SYDVKM. This CDR3 has 13 residues. In DNA, the CDR3 is TGTGCCAGCAGGGGGACTAGCGGGAGAGGCCAGTTCTTC. Its protein product is CASRGTSGRGQFF.

The chain uses TRBV4-1 and TRBJ2-2, with 7 bases aligning to TRBD1. The CDR3 contains 16 residues. The trim removed 1 base at V and 5 bases at J, leaving 7 bases unmatched. Germline-derived CDR1 and CDR2 are MGHRA and YSYEKL. The CDR3 coding sequence is TGCGCCAGCAGCCAAGGAGACAGGGCTATTACCGGGGAGCTGTTTTTT. Amino acid sequence: CASSQGDRAITGELFF.

The V and J genes are TRBV14 and TRBJ2-3; D gene uncertain. CDR1 and CDR2 from the germline V gene are SGHDN and FVKESK. This CDR3 has 16 residues. V lost 0 bases and J 3 bases, leaving 13 bases between the germline ends. The CDR3 region is CASSQDRAKHTDTQYF. In DNA form, the CDR3 reads TGTGCCAGCAGCCAAGATCGGGCAAAGCATACAGATACGCAGTATTTT.

This clone was detected only once. V gene TRBV11-2 combines with J gene TRBJ2-5, with D unclear. The ends were cut back, 5 bases at V and 6 bases at J, with 19 bases in the middle. Germline CDR1 and CDR2: SGHAT and FQNNGV. CDR3 length: 15 residues. The CDR3 sequence: CASSPQMGLEKTQYF. CDR3 DNA: TGTGCCAGCAGCCCTCAGATGGGTCTTGAAAAGACCCAGTACTTC.

This sequence joins TRBV7-3 and TRBJ2-3, with 7 bases matching TRBD1. Germline-derived CDR1 and CDR2 are SGHTA and FQGTGA. The V segment lost 5 bases and the J segment 2 bases; nucleotides outside the gene matches: 7. This CDR3 spans 15 amino acids. The chain's CDR3 is CASSPYRGVTDTQYF. Here the CDR3 DNA reads TGTGCCAGCAGCCCCTACAGGGGAGTCACAGATACGCAGTATTTT. The variable domain in full, completed from reference TRBV7-3 and TRBJ2-3, reads GAGVSQTPSNKVTEKGKYVELRCDPISGHTALYWYRQSLGQGPEFLIYFQGTGAADDSGLPNDRFFAVRPEGSVSTLKIQRTERGDSAVYLCASSPYRGVTDTQYFGPGTRLTVL.

This chain connects TRBV19 to TRBJ1-1; 10 bases map to TRBD1. This CDR3 comprises 15 residues. Unmatched junction bases numbered 10, after V lost 5 bases and J lost 7 bases. From germline, CDR1 is LNHDA and CDR2 SQIVND (reference sequence). The CDR3 sequence: CASSPQTGGSGEAFF. The CDR3 DNA sequence: TGTGCCAGTAGTCCCCAGACAGGGGGCAGTGGTGAAGCTTTCTTT.

As DNA, the CDR3 is TGTGCCAGCAGCTCCCTATCCTACGAGCAGTACTTC. Protein sequence: CASSSLSYEQYF. This chain joins TRBV7-9 and TRBJ2-7; no clear D gene. The CDR3 has 12 residues. The V end lost 4 bases, the J end lost 1 base, and 5 bases lay between the germline ends. Germline lookup yields CDR1 SEHNR and CDR2 FQNEAQ (reference sequence).

This clone has just a few counts. CDR3 region: CASSQDGAGDVYNEQFF. As DNA, the CDR3 is TGTGCCAGCAGCCAAGACGGGGCGGGAGACGTCTACAATGAGCAGTTCTTC. The rearrangement uses TRBV7-3 and TRBJ2-1, with 7 bases aligning to TRBD2. Germline V gives CDR1 SGHTA, CDR2 FQGTGA. The CDR3 contains 17 residues. The junction had 13 bases not matched to a gene; V was cut back by 5 bases and J by 3 bases.

The chain links TRBV27 to TRBJ1-1; weak D call: TRBD1 (6 bases). CDR1 is MNHEY and CDR2 is SMNVEV in the germline V gene (reference sequence). Trimming left V 3 bases short and J 7 bases short, with 12 bases between. The CDR3 spans 13 residues. As DNA, the CDR3 is TGTGCCAGCAGTTTCAGGGGAATGGGTGAAGCTTTCTTT. Residues: CASSFRGMGEAFF.